The 11 T cell receptor beta chains below come from one sample, sequenced in a study of breast tumors, draining lymph nodes, adjacent tissues. MiXCR was run by TCRdb on the multiplex PCR reads, yielding one entry per CDR3 protein. The data show about 270,000 distinct CDR3 sequences, with about 30% seen just once and 1.1% held by the top ten. The lymph nodes were axillary draining lymph nodes from breast cancer patients. Sequenced: axillary lymph node tissue. The receptors were sampled from a female donor with breast cancer. Some clones in this sample may be carry-over from other donors' samples.

The chain combines TRBV20-1 with TRBJ1-5; unclear D gene. Deletions cut 5 bases from V and 11 bases from J, with 19 bases between. The CDR3 covers 13 residues. The germline gives CDR1 DFQATT, CDR2 SNEGSKA (reference sequence). This chain's CDR3 is CSAPHKLGETQHF. DNA for the CDR3: TGCAGTGCTCCCCACAAGCTTGGGGAGACCCAGCATTTT.

This clonotype has only a few counts. V gene TRBV6-1 combines with J gene TRBJ1-2; TRBD1 matches 7 bases. This CDR3 has 15 residues. With V trimmed by 6 bases and J by 12 bases, 19 bases remained unmatched. Germline V gene data show CDR1 as MNHNS and CDR2 as SASEGT. The DNA of the CDR3 is TGTGCCAGCAGCTACCCTTCGATCCATACAGGGGACAACACCTTC. Residues: CASSYPSIHTGDNTF.

This clonotype appeared many times. J is TRBJ2-5 and V is TRBV20-1, with 14 positions matching TRBD2. The CDR3 sequence is 14 residues long. V gave up 3 bases and J gave up 6 bases; unmatched junction bases: 3. CDR1 DFQATT and CDR2 SNEGSKA come from the germline V gene (reference sequence). The CDR3 is CSARGLAGVKTQYF. The CDR3 DNA reads TGCAGTGCTAGGGGACTAGCGGGAGTTAAGACCCAGTACTTC.

The chain has TRBV7-2 and TRBJ1-2; D gene ambiguous. This CDR3 comprises 17 residues. Germline assignment: CDR1 SGHTA and CDR2 FQGNSA. Trimming removed 8 bases from V and 2 bases from J, with 24 bases in between. CDR3 residues: CASGPSGRADRNYGYTF. CDR3 sequence (DNA): TGTGCCAGCGGCCCTAGCGGGAGGGCGGATCGAAACTATGGCTACACCTTC.

This clonotype was picked up a small number of times. This chain connects TRBV27 to TRBJ2-1; TRBD2 is a possible D gene (5 bases). The V end lost 8 bases, the J end lost 4 bases, and 9 bases lay between the germline ends. CDR1 is MNHEY and CDR2 is SMNVEV in the germline V gene (reference sequence). The CDR3 totals 12 residues. CDR3 sequence: CASQRGYNEQFF. CDR3 nucleotides: TGTGCCAGCCAGAGAGGGTACAATGAGCAGTTCTTC.

The J gene is TRBJ1-5, the V gene TRBV15; 9 nucleotides agree with TRBD1. CDR3 length equals 14 residues. V shed 3 bases, J shed 6 bases, and the junction held 3 bases outside the gene matches. Germline V gene lookup returns CDR1 LNHNV and CDR2 YYDKDF (reference sequence). This chain's CDR3 is CATSSLDRGQPQHF. In DNA form, the CDR3 reads TGTGCCACCAGCAGCTTGGACAGGGGTCAGCCCCAGCATTTT.

The chain carries TRBV24-1 and TRBJ1-2; D not resolved. V lost 5 bases to trimming and J lost 2 bases, with 5 bases between them. The CDR3 consists of 12 residues. Germline V lookup: CDR1 KGHDR, CDR2 SFDVKD. CDR3 in DNA: TGTGCCACCAGTGGGTACAACTATGGCTACACCTTC. Its translation is CATSGYNYGYTF.

Comments on this clonotype: A read error may produce the germline difference seen at one junction end. This chain connects TRBV15 to TRBJ2-5, with D possibly called TRBD1 or TRBD2 (5 bases each). This CDR3 region has 15 residues. Germline loops: CDR1 LNHNV, CDR2 YYDKDF (reference sequence). The CDR3 loop reads CATSGDGKGEETQYF. Here the CDR3 DNA reads TGTGCCACCAGCGGAGACGGGAAAGGGGAAGAGACCCAGTACTTC.

This clonotype was detected many times. This rearrangement joins TRBV5-1 to TRBJ1-4, with a weak D call TRBD1 (6 bases). Germline V gene lookup returns CDR1 SGHRS and CDR2 YFSETQ. CDR3 length: 14 amino acids. V dropped 3 bases and J dropped 5 bases, with 11 bases sitting between them. This CDR3 reads CASSSGQLNEKLFF. CDR3 sequence (DNA): TGCGCCAGCAGCTCCGGACAGCTAAATGAAAAACTGTTTTTT.

This clonotype has only a few counts. V is TRBV2 and J is TRBJ1-1; no reliable D call. Germline V gene lookup returns CDR1 SNHLY and CDR2 FYNNEI. The CDR3 is 13 amino acids. V was shortened by 6 bases and J by 4 bases, with 12 bases between the two germline ends. In DNA form, the CDR3 reads TGTGCCAGCAGGGTCCTGGGGATCACTGAAGCTTTCTTT. This gives the protein CASRVLGITEAFF.

The sample holds many counts of this clonotype. V and J are TRBV20-1 and TRBJ2-7; 13 bases line up with TRBD2. V trimming: 5 bases; J trimming: 8 bases; junction bases outside the gene matches: 6. The CDR3 loop spans 13 amino acids. From germline, CDR1 is DFQATT and CDR2 SNEGSKA (reference sequence). The CDR3 sequence is CSALTSGRPKQYF. In DNA form, the CDR3 reads TGCAGTGCTCTGACTAGCGGGAGGCCCAAGCAGTACTTC.